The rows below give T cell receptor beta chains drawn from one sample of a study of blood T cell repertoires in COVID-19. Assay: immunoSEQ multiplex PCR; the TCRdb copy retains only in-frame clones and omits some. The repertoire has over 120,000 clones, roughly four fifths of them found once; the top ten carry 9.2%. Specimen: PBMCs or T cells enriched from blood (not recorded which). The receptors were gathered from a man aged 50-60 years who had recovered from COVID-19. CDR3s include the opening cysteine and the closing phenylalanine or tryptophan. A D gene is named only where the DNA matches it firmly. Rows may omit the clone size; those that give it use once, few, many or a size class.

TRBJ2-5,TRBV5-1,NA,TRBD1,CASSPQDRAVETQYF,TGCGCCAGCAGCCCCCAGGACAGGGCGGTAGAGACCCAGTACTTC
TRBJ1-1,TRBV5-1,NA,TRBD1,CASSGGTGELGTEAFF,TGCGCCAGCAGCGGCGGGACAGGGGAACTGGGCACTGAAGCTTTCTTT
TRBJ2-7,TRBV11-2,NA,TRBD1,CASSLDRGLSYEQYF,TGTGCCAGCAGCTTGGACAGGGGACTCTCCTACGAGCAGTACTTC
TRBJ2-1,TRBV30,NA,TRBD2,CAWSWASGLYNEQFF,TGTGCCTGGAGTTGGGCTAGCGGGTTATACAATGAGCAGTTCTTC
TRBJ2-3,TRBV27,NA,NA,CASSPGVRERTDTQYF,TGTGCCAGCAGTCCAGGGGTGAGAGAGCGCACAGATACGCAGTATTTT
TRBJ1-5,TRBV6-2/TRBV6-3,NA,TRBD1,CASSRLQGNQPQHF,TGTGCCAGCAGTCGATTACAGGGGAATCAGCCCCAGCATTTT
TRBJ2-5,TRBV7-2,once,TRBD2,CASSLGLAGGTRGETQYF,TGTGCCAGCAGCTTAGGCCTAGCGGGGGGGACCCGGGGAGAGACCCAGTACTTC
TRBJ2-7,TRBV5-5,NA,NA,CASSGPYEQYF,TGTGCCAGCTCCGGTCCCTACGAGCAGTACTTC
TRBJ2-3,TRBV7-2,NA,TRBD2,CASSNPSGGRTDTQYF,TGTGCCAGCAGCAACCCTAGCGGGGGACGCACAGATACGCAGTATTTT
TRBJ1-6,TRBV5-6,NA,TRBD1,CASSGTGPNSPLHF,TGTGCCAGCTCCGGGACAGGGCCGAATTCACCCCTCCACTTT
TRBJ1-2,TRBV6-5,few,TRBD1,CASITGTVLWGGYTF,TGTGCCAGCATCACCGGGACAGTCCTTTGGGGCGGCTACACCTTC
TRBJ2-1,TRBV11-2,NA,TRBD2,CASSASGGLGEQFF,TGTGCCAGCAGCGCTAGCGGGGGGCTGGGTGAGCAGTTCTTC
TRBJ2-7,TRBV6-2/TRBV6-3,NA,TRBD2,CASSYTTSGGVSYEQYF,TGTGCCAGCAGTTACACTACTAGCGGGGGGGTCTCCTACGAGCAGTACTTC
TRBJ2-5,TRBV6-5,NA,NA,CASSTNPGGQETQYF,TGTGCCAGCAGTACGAACCCAGGGGGGCAAGAGACCCAGTACTTC
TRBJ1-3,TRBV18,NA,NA,CASSPPLPSSGNTIYF,TGTGCCAGCTCACCACCGTTACCCAGCTCTGGAAACACCATATATTTT
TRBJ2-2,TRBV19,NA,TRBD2,CASSMTSGMGELFF,TGTGCCAGTAGTATGACTAGCGGGATGGGGGAGCTGTTTTTT
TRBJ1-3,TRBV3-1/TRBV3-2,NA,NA,CASSQALSGNTIYF,TGTGCCAGCAGCCAAGCCCTCTCTGGAAACACCATATATTTT
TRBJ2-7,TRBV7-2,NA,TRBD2,CASSPSASTSGYEQYF,TGTGCCAGCAGCCCATCCGCCTCGACTAGCGGATACGAGCAGTACTTC
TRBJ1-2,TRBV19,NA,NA,CASKVNFYGYTF,TGTGCCAGTAAAGTCAACTTCTATGGCTACACCTTC
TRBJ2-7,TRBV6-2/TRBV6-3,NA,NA,CASSYVAYEQYF,TGTGCCAGCAGTTACGTAGCCTACGAGCAGTACTTC
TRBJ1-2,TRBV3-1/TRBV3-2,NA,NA,CASRPGAGGRYGYTF,TGTGCCAGCAGGCCTGGGGCAGGCGGCCGCTATGGCTACACCTTC
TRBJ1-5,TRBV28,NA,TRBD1,CASGSTGESNQPQHF,TGTGCCAGCGGTTCGACAGGGGAGAGCAATCAGCCCCAGCATTTT
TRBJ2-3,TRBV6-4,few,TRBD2,CASREASGGSDTQYF,TGTGCCAGCAGGGAAGCTAGCGGGGGGTCAGATACGCAGTATTTT
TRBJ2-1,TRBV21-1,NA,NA,CASSKVGLAGTSYNEQFF,TGTGCCAGCAGCAAAGTCGGACTAGCGGGGACCTCCTACAATGAGCAGTTCTTC
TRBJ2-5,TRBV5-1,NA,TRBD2,CASSLGASGEGTQYF,TGCGCCAGCAGCCTGGGGGCTAGCGGGGAAGGGACCCAGTACTTC
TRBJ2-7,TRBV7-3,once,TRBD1,CASSLYGTGGSYEQYF,TGTGCCAGCAGCTTATATGGGACAGGGGGCTCCTACGAGCAGTACTTC
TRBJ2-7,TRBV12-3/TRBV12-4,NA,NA,CASRLSPGEQYF,TGTGCCAGCAGACTCTCCCCGGGGGAGCAGTACTTC